The subject of this entry is one T cell receptor (beta chain). This record comes from a study of control samples from healthy donors and cancer patients. Clones were sequenced by immunoSEQ multiplex PCR, and TCRdb holds only the in-frame ones, with some missing. The table shows some 160,000 clones, with 92% occurring only once. The germline V gene encodes CDR1 SGHRS and CDR2 YFSETQ. J was trimmed by 3 bases and V by 9 bases; bases with no gene match: 26. The CDR3 loop spans 19 amino acids. The chain recombines TRBV5-1 with TRBJ2-5, with 7 bases aligning to TRBD1. This clonotype was sampled from a woman younger than 45 in good health. The sequencing input was blood. The CDR3 DNA follows: TGCGCCAAACCGTTGGGACAGCTTCTACATACCTTACCCAAAGAGACCCAGTACTTC. It yields the protein CAKPLGQLLHTLPKETQYF.